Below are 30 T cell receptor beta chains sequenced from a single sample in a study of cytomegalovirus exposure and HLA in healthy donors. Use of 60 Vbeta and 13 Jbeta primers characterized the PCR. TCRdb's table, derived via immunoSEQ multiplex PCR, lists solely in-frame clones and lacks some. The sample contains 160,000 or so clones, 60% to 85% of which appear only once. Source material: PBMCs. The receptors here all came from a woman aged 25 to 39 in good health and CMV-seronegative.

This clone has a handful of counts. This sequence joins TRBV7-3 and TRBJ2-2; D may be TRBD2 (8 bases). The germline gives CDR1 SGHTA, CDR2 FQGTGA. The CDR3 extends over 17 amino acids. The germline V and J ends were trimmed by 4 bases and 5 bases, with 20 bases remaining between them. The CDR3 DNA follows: TGTGCCAGCAGCTCCCCGGGACAGCGGGGGATTACCGGGGAGCTGTTTTTT. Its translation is CASSSPGQRGITGELFF.

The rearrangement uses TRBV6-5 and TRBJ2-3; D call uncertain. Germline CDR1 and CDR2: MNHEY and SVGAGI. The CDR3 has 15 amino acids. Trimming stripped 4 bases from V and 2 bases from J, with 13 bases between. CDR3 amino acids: CASSFSSMVTDTQYF. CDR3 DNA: TGTGCCAGCAGTTTCTCTAGTATGGTCACAGATACGCAGTATTTT.

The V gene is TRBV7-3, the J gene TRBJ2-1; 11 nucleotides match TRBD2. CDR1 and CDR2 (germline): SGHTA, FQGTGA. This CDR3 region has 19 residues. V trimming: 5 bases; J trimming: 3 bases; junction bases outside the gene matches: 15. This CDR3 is CASSPKAASGGTLYNEQFF. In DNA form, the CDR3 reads TGTGCCAGCAGCCCCAAGGCGGCTAGCGGGGGGACCCTCTACAATGAGCAGTTCTTC.

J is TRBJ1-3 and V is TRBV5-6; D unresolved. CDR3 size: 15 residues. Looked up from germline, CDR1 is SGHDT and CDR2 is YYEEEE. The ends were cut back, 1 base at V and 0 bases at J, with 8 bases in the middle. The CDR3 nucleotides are TGTGCCAGCAGCTTGCTGGGCCCCTCTGGAAACACCATATATTTT. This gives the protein CASSLLGPSGNTIYF. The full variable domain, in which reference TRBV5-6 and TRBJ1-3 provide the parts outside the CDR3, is DAGVTQSPTHLIKTRGQQVTLRCSPKSGHDTVSWYQQALGQGPQFIFQYYEEEERQRGNFPDRFSGHQFPNYSSELNVNALLLGDSALYLCASSLLGPSGNTIYFGEGSWLTVV.

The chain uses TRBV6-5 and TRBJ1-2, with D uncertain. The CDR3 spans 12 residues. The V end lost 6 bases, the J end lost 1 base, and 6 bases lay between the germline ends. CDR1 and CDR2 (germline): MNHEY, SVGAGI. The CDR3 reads CASRTSNYGYTF. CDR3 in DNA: TGTGCCAGCAGAACGAGTAACTATGGCTACACCTTC.

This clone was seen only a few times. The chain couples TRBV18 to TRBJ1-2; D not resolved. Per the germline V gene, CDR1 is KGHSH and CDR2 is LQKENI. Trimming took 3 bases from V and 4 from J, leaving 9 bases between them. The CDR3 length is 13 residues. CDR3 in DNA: TGTGCCAGCTCACCTCCGGGATTCTATGGCTACACCTTC. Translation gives CASSPPGFYGYTF.

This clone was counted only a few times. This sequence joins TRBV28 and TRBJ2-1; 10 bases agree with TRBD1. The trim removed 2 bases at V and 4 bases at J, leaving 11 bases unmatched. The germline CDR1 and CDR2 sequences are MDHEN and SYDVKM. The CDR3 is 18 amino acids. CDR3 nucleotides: TGTGCCAGCAGTTTAGATAGGGTCAGGGGACAGGGGTACAATGAGCAGTTCTTC. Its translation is CASSLDRVRGQGYNEQFF.

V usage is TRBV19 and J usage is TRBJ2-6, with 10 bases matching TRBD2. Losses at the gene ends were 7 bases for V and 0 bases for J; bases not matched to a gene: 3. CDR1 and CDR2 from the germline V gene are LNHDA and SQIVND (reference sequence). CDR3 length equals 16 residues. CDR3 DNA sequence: TGTGCCAGTAAGGTAGCGGGGGGCTCTGGGGCCAACGTCCTGACTTTC. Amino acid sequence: CASKVAGGSGANVLTF.

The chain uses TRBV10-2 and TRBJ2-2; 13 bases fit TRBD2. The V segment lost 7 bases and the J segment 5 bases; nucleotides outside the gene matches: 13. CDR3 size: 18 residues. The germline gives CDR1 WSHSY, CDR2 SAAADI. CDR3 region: CASTGLAGAPPTTGELFF. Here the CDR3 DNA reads TGCGCCAGCACCGGACTAGCGGGGGCTCCCCCGACGACCGGGGAGCTGTTTTTT.

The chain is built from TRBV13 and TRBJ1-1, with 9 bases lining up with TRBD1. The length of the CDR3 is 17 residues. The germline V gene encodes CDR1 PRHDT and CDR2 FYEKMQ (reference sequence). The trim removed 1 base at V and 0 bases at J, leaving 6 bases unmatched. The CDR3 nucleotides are TGTGCCAGCAGCTTAGCCGCGGGACAGGGTATGAACACTGAAGCTTTCTTT. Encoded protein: CASSLAAGQGMNTEAFF.

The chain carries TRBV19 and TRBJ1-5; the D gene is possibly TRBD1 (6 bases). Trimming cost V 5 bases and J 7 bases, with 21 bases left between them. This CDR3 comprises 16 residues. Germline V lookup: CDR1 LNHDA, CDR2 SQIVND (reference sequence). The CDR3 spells CASSPPSRGSRQPQHF. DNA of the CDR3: TGTGCCAGTAGTCCCCCCTCCAGGGGTTCAAGGCAGCCCCAGCATTTT. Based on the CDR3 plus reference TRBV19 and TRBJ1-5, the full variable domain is DGGITQSPKYLFRKEGQNVTLSCEQNLNHDAMYWYRQDPGQGLRLIYYSQIVNDFQKGDIAEGYSVSREKKESFPLTVTSAQKNPTAFYLCASSPPSRGSRQPQHFGDGTRLSIL.

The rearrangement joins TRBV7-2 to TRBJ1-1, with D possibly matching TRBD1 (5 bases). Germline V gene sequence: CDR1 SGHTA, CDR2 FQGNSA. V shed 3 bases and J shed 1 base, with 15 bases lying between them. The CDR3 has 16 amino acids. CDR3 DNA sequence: TGTGCCAGCAGCTTCGCAGGGAGGGTGAGGAACACTGAAGCTTTCTTT. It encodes CASSFAGRVRNTEAFF.

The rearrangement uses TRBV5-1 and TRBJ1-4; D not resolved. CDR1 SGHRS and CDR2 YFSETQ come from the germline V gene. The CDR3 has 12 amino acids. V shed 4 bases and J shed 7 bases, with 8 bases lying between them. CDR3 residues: CASSDRGEKLFF. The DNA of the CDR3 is TGCGCCAGCAGCGACCGGGGTGAAAAACTGTTTTTT.

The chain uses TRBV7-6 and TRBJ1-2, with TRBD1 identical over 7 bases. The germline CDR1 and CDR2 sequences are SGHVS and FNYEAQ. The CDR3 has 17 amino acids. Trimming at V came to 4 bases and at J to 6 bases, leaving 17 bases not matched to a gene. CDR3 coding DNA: TGTGCCAGCAGCTCTTTTTTTGGACAGGTAACAGCGGATGGCTACACCTTC. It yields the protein CASSSFFGQVTADGYTF.

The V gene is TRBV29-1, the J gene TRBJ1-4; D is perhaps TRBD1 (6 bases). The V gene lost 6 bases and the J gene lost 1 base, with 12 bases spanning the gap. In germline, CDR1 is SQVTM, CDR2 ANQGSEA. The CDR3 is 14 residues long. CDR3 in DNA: TGCAGCGTAGTTGACAGGCAAACTAATGAAAAACTGTTTTTT. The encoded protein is CSVVDRQTNEKLFF. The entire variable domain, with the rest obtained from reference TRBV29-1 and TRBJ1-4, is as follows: SAVISQKPSRDICQRGTSLTIQCQVDSQVTMMFWYRQQPGQSLTLIATANQGSEATYESGFVIDKFPISRPNLTFSTLTVSNMSPEDSSIYLCSVVDRQTNEKLFFGSGTQLSVL.

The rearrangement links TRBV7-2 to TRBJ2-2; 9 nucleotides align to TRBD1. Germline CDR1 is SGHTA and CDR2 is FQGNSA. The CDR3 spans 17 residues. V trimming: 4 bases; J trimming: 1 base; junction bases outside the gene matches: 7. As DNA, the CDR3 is TGTGCCAGCAGCTCGCCACGGGACAGGGTGAACACCGGGGAGCTGTTTTTT. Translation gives CASSSPRDRVNTGELFF.

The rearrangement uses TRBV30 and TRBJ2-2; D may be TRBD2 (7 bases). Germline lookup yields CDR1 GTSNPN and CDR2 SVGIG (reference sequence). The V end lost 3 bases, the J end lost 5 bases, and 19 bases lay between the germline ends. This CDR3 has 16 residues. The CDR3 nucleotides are TGTGCCTGGAGGCGCCGCGGGGGCCGGGGGACCGGGGAGCTGTTTTTT. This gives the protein CAWRRRGGRGTGELFF.

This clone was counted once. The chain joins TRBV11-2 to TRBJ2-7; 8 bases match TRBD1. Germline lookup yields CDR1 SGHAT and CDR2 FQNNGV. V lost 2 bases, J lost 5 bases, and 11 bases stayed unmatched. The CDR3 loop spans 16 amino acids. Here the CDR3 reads CASSLTLRRGLNEQYF. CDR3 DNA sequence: TGTGCCAGCAGCTTAACCCTCCGCAGGGGGCTTAACGAGCAGTACTTC.

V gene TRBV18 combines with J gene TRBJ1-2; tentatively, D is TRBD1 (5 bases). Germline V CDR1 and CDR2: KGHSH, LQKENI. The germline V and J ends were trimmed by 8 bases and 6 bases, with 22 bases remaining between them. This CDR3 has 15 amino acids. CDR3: CASRAGGEIRDGYTF. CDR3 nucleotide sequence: TGTGCCAGCCGTGCCGGGGGGGAGATACGCGATGGCTACACCTTC.

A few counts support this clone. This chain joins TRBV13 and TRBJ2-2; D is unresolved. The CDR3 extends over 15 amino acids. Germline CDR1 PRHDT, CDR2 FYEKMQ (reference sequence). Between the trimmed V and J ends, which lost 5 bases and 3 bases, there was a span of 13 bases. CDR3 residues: CASSDSVRYTGELFF. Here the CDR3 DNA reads TGTGCCAGCAGCGATTCGGTGAGATACACCGGGGAGCTGTTTTTT.

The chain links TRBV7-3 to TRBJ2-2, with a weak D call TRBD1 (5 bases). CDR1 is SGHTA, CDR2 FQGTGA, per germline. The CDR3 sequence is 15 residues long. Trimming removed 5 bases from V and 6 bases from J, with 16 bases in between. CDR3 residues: CASSPNGATAGELFF. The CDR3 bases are TGTGCCAGCAGCCCAAATGGGGCAACCGCCGGGGAGCTGTTTTTT.

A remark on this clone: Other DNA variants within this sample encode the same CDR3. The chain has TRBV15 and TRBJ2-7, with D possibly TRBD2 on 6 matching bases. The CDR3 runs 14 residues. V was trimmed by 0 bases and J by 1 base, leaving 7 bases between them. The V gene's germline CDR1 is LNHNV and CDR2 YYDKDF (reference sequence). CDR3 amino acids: CATSREGGSYEQYF. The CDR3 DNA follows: TGTGCCACCAGCAGAGAGGGGGGTTCCTACGAGCAGTACTTC. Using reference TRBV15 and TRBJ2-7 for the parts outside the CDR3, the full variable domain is DAMVIQNPRYQVTQFGKPVTLSCSQTLNHNVMYWYQQKSSQAPKLLFHYYDKDFNNEADTPDNFQSRRPNTSFCFLDIRSPGLGDTAMYLCATSREGGSYEQYFGPGTRLTVT.

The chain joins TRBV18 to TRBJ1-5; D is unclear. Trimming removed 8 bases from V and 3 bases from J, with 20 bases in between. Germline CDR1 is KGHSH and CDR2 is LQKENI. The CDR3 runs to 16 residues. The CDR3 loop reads CASRSEVGGYNQPQHF. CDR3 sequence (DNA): TGTGCCAGCCGCTCTGAGGTGGGCGGGTACAATCAGCCCCAGCATTTT.

CDR3 sequence (DNA): TGTGCCACCAGCAGAGATTTACGGGAAGATACGCAGTATTTT. It translates to CATSRDLREDTQYF. The chain uses TRBV15 and TRBJ2-3; tentative D call: TRBD2 (5 bases). The length of the CDR3 is 14 residues. Germline loops: CDR1 LNHNV, CDR2 YYDKDF (reference sequence). V shed 0 bases and J shed 5 bases, with 9 bases lying between them.

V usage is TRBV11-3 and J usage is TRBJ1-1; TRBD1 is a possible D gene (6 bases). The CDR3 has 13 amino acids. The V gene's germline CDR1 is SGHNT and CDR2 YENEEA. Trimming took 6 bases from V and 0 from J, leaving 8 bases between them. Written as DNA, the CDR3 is TGTGCCAGCAGTCGACAGGTGAACACTGAAGCTTTCTTT. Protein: CASSRQVNTEAFF.

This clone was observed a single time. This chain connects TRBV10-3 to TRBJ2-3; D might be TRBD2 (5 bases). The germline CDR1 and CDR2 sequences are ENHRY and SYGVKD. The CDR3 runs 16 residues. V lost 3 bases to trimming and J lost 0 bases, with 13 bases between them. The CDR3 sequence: CAISDSAGGSTDTQYF. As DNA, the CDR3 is TGTGCCATCAGTGATTCTGCGGGCGGTAGCACAGATACGCAGTATTTT.

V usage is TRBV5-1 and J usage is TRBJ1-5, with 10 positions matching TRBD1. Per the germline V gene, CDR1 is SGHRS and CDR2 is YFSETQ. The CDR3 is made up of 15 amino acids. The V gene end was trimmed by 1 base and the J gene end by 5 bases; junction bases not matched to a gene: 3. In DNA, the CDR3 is TGCGCCAGCAGCTTGTTCGGGACAGGGGATCAGCCCCAGCATTTT. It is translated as CASSLFGTGDQPQHF.

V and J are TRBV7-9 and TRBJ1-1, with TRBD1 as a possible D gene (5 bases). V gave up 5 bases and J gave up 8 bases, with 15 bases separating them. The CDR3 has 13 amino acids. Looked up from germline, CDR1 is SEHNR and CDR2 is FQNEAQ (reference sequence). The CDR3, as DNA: TGTGCCAGCAGCCCGCCTAGGGGTGGGGAAGCTTTCTTT. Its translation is CASSPPRGGEAFF.

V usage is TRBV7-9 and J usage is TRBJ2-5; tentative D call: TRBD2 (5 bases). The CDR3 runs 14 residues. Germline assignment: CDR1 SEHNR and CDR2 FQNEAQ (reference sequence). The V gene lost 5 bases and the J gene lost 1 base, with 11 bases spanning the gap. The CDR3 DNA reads TGTGCCAGCAGCCTAGAGCGGACCCAAGAGACCCAGTACTTC. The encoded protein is CASSLERTQETQYF.

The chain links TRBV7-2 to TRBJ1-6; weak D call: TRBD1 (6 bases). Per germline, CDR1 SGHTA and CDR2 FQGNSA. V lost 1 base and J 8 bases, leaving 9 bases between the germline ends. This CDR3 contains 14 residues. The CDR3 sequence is CASSLDRAYSPLHF. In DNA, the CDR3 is TGTGCCAGCAGCTTAGACAGGGCTTATTCACCCCTCCACTTT.